This is a list of T cell receptor beta chains from one sample in a study of cytomegalovirus exposure and HLA in healthy donors. Libraries were prepared by immunoSEQ multiplex PCR; TCRdb keeps only in-frame clonotypes and omits some of them. The sample shows roughly 80,000 clones, approximately 62% of them seen only once. Sequences were obtained from PBMCs. The origin of the receptors is a male donor in good health and CMV-seropositive. CDR3s include the opening cysteine and the closing phenylalanine or tryptophan. D genes are given only for firm matches. Some rows mark clone size as missing; the rest say once, few, many or name a class of expanded clone.

D	V	size	J	DNA	CDR3
TRBD1	TRBV7-2	-	TRBJ2-7	TGTGCCAGCAGCTTGGACAGGGGATCCTACGAGCAGTACTTC	CASSLDRGSYEQYF
-	TRBV9	-	TRBJ1-3	TGTGCCAGCAGCGTAGGGGAGGACTCTGGAAACACCATATATTTT	CASSVGEDSGNTIYF
-	TRBV15	-	TRBJ1-5	TGTGCCACCAGCAGAGATCTGGCGCAGGGAAGGGGCCAGCCCCAGCATTTT	CATSRDLAQGRGQPQHF
TRBD1	TRBV18	few	TRBJ2-1	TGTGCCAGCTCACCAGACAGGGTCAATGAGCAGTTCTTC	CASSPDRVNEQFF
TRBD2	TRBV9	-	TRBJ2-7	TGTGCCAGCGGGGCAGCGGGGCCTGCCTACGAGCAGTACTTC	CASGAAGPAYEQYF
-	TRBV4-2	few	TRBJ2-7	TGTGCCAGCAGCCCCGGGGGTGAAGGCTACGAGCAGTACTTC	CASSPGGEGYEQYF
-	TRBV18	-	TRBJ1-1	TGTGCCAGCTCGTCGACAGTGAACACTGAAGCTTTCTTT	CASSSTVNTEAFF
TRBD1	TRBV5-4	-	TRBJ2-3	TGTGCCAGCAGCTTGGCCCAGACAGGGCAGGCCACAGATACGCAGTATTTT	CASSLAQTGQATDTQYF
TRBD2	TRBV6-5	-	TRBJ2-3	TGTGCCAGCAGTTACGTAGCGGGTGCTAGCACAGATACGCAGTATTTT	CASSYVAGASTDTQYF
TRBD2	TRBV9	few	TRBJ2-3	TGTGCCAGCAGCGTAGGATCTAGCGGATTCACAGATACGCAGTATTTT	CASSVGSSGFTDTQYF
-	TRBV5-4	-	TRBJ2-1	TGTGCCAGCAGCTCTGGGAGTCGCGGCTACAATGAGCAGTTCTTC	CASSSGSRGYNEQFF
TRBD2	TRBV7-9	-	TRBJ2-2	TGTGCCAGCAGCTTCCGACTAGCGGGGGGGCCCGGGGAGCTGTTTTTT	CASSFRLAGGPGELFF
TRBD1	TRBV7-2	-	TRBJ1-1	TGTGCCAGCAGCCTCACAGGGGTGAACACTGAAGCTTTCTTT	CASSLTGVNTEAFF
TRBD2	TRBV4-3	-	TRBJ2-1	TGCGCCAGCAGCCAACGAACGGGAGGCTCCTACAATGAGCAGTTCTTC	CASSQRTGGSYNEQFF
TRBD2	TRBV25-1	-	TRBJ2-1	TGTGCCAGCAGTGCGTTCTTAGCGGGGGGGCCTAATGAGCAGTTCTTC	CASSAFLAGGPNEQFF
-	TRBV30	-	TRBJ1-2	TGTGCCTGGAGAGCGGGGGCTACTAACTATGGCTACCCCTTC	CAWRAGATNYGYPF
TRBD1	TRBV7-9	many	TRBJ1-1	TGTGCCAGCAGCCCCACAGGGGGGGCGAGGACTGAAGCTTTCTTT	CASSPTGGARTEAFF
-	TRBV12-5	-	TRBJ2-7	TGTGCTAGTGGTTTCCAGGGCCAGCAGTACTTC	CASGFQGQQYF